This TCR beta chain was recorded in a study of tumor-infiltrating lymphocytes in primary liver carcinoma. This clonotype was seen once. Its antigen remains unknown. Because the CDR3 is missing its conserved closing phenylalanine or tryptophan, this is likely a read error. Co-extracted RNA and DNA came from approximately 20-30 mg of unsorted bulk tissue. There were five separate regions sampled from each tumor. Every tumor sample held more than 85% viable tumor cells. Whole-study findings and limits: Relative to blood, tumors carried a significantly larger fraction of the repertoire in their top 250 clones (p = 0.039).

Trimming pared 2 bases from V and 0 bases from J, leaving 14 bases between. The germline CDR1 and CDR2 sequences are GTSNPN and SVGIG (reference sequence). CDR3 size: 17 residues. From roughly 0.5 ug total RNA, TCR beta cDNA was generated with a primer in the constant region. Nested multiplex PCR, run for three rounds with slightly modified ARM-PCR, yielded TCR beta libraries. The opening two PCR rounds, around 9 cycles each, paired TRBV1-TRBV30 forward primers with a C-beta reverse primer. TCRdb re-derived calls from the multiplex PCR reads in MiXCR, one entry per CDR3 protein. The sample has approximately 120,000 distinct CDR3 sequences; under 65% are singletons.

The chain combines TRBV30 with TRBJ2-6, with D tentatively TRBD1 (6 bases). Sequencing was performed on liver tumor tissue from sampling region 3. The subset was: tumor region T3, left-lateral pole. The receptor's source is a woman aged 55-75 years with primary liver carcinoma and hepatitis B virus infection. The CDR3 loop reads CAWSKQGHSSGANVLTC. CDR3 sequence (DNA): TGTGCCTGGAGTAAACAGGGACACAGCTCTGGGGCCAACGTCCTGACTTGC.